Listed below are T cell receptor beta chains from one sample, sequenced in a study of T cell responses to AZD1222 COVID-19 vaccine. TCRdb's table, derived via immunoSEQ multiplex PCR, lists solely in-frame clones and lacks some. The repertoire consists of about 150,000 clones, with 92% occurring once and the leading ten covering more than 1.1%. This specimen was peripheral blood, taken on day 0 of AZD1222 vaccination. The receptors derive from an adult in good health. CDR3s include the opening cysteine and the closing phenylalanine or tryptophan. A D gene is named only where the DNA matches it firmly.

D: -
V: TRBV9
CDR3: CASSVYANTGELFF

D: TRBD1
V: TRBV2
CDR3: CASSGTGQILYGYTF

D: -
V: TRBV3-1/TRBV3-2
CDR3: CASSQGAGNTIYF

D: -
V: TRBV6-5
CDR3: CASRGADTQYF

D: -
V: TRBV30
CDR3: CAWSLRYNGYTF

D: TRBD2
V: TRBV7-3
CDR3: CASSPPRLADNQETQYF

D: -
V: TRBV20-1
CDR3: CSASLSTEQFF

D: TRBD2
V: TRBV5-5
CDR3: CASTPTGGSYNEQFF

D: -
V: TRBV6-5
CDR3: CASRPDTSSYNEQFF

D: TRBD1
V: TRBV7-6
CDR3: CASSMGQGLNSNQPQHF

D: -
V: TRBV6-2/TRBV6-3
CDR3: CASSPVQGYEQYF

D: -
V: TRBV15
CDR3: CATSIGGAGGNTIYF

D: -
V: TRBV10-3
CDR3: CAISESTSTEAFF

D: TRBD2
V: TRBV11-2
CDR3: CASSLVTGGEDEQYF